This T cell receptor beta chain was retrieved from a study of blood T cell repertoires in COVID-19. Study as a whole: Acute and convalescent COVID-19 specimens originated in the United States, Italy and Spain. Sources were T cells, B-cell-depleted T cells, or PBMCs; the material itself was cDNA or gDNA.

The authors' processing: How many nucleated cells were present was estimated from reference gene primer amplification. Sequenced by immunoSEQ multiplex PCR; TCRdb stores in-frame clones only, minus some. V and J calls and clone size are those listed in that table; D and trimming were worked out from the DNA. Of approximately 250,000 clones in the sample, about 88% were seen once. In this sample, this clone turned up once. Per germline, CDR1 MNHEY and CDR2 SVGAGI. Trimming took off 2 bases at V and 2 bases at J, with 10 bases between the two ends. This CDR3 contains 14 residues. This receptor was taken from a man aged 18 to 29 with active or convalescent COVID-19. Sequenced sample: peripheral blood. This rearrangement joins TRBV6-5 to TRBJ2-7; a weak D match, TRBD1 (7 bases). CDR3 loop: CASSYARGAYEQYF. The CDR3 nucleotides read TGTGCCAGCAGTTACGCCAGGGGGGCCTACGAGCAGTACTTC.